This T cell receptor (beta chain) emerged from a study of blood T cell repertoires in COVID-19 (dated by TCRdb to the early 2020s). Describing the broader study: The collaborator samples originated in the United States, Italy and Spain and spanned the acute and convalescent phases of COVID-19. The material from the prospective study consisted of cDNA or gDNA derived from T cells, B-cell-depleted T cells, or PBMCs. Deeply sampled blood TCRbeta repertoires from subjects exposed to, actively infected with, or recovered from COVID-19 were included in the dataset. The repertoires were released in a freely available public database meant as a resource for research on the immune response to SARS-CoV-2. Samples came from the ongoing ImmuneRACE study (first 160 participants) plus 1,254 subjects from 6 global collaborators. The sample metadata nearly always contained a de-identified subject ID, COVID-19 status, age in years and sex. Where available, HLA class I and class II types were obtained from metadata supplied by the sample provider rather than from assay-based typing. On the study overall, not on this receptor specifically: Clinical and demographic metadata were provided uncurated, with the amount varying by source and participant.

For this clone: What this receptor recognizes is not known. No base qualities exist here, and no much larger clone lies one base off it.

Sequences MNHEY (CDR1) and SVGEGT (CDR2) are obtained from the germline V gene. Trimming at the junction amounts to 2 bases on V and 2 bases on J, and the germline ends lie 6 bases apart. From the cysteine up to the phenylalanine, the CDR3 has a length of 13 residues. Only CDR3 DNA remains: 39 bases, in frame from the first base. TCRbeta CDR3 regions were amplified from genomic DNA by means of the immunoSEQ Assay, a bias-controlled multiplex PCR. The study's own analysis went as follows. Nucleated cell counts per sample were estimated from amplification of reference gene primers within the assay. To quantify the absolute abundance of each unique TCRbeta CDR3 rearrangement, sequence reads were collapsed and filtered. For each sample, productive Simpson clonality was calculated as the square root of Simpson's diversity index across productive rearrangements. This is the immuneACCESS table as TCRdb keeps it, with only in-frame sequences that have V and J called. A part of the clones is gone; compared with another copy, unresolved V genes explain less than half, and the rest is unexplained. The DNA gave D and trimming, while V, J and clone size come from that table. A total of 55,000 to 70,000 clones appear in this sample, 80% to 90% of them only once. The biggest ten clones account for around 14% of the sample.

Whole blood was collected in K2EDTA tubes by collaborating institutions according to the institutions' own protocols. For TCRbeta analysis, collaborators shipped samples in one of three forms: frozen whole blood, isolated PBMCs, or DNA extracted from either of those sample types. The V gene is TRBV6-2 or TRBV6-3 and the J gene is TRBJ1-1; no confident D gene assignment can be made. Sequenced input: peripheral blood. The clonotype originates from a man of 80 years or more with acute or convalescent COVID-19. The nucleotide sequence is given as TGTGCCAGCAGTTACGAGAGAAACACTGAAGCTTTCTTT. The translation is CASSYERNTEAFF.